The TCR beta chain under discussion was sequenced for a study of cytomegalovirus exposure and HLA in healthy donors. Both 60 Vbeta primers and 13 Jbeta primers went into the PCR. The data were produced by immunoSEQ multiplex PCR, yet TCRdb's version contains in-frame clones alone and is incomplete. The sample lists 140,000 or so clones, almost 80% occurring once. J was trimmed by 4 bases and V by 5 bases; bases with no gene match: 6. This CDR3 has 15 residues. The germline gives CDR1 SGHTA, CDR2 FQGTGA. The sequence came from a woman between 25 and 40 years old in good health and CMV-seronegative. The rearrangement uses TRBV7-3 and TRBJ2-1, with TRBD2 matching 9 bases. Sequences were obtained from PBMCs. CDR3 loop: CASSPLSGGYNEQFF. Here the CDR3 DNA reads TGTGCCAGCAGCCCCCTTAGCGGGGGATACAATGAGCAGTTCTTC.